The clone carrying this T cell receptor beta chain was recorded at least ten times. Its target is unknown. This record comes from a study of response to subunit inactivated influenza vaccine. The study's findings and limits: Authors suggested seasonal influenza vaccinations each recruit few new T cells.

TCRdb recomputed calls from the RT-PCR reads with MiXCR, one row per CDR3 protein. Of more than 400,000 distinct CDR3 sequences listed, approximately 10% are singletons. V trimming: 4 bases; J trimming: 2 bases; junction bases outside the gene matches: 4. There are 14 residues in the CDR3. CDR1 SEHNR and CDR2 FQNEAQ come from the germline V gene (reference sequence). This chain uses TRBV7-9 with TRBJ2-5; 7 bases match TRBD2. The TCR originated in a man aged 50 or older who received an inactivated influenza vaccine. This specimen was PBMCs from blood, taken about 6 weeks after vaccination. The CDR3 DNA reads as TGTGCCAGCAGCTCGTTAGCGGGTCAAGAGACCCAGTACTTC. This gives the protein CASSSLAGQETQYF. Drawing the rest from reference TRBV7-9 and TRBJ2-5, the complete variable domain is DTGVSQNPRHKITKRGQNVTFRCDPISEHNRLYWYRQTLGQGPEFLTYFQNEAQLEKSRLLSDRFSAERPKGSFSTLEIQRTEQGDSAMYLCASSSLAGQETQYFGPGTRLLVL.